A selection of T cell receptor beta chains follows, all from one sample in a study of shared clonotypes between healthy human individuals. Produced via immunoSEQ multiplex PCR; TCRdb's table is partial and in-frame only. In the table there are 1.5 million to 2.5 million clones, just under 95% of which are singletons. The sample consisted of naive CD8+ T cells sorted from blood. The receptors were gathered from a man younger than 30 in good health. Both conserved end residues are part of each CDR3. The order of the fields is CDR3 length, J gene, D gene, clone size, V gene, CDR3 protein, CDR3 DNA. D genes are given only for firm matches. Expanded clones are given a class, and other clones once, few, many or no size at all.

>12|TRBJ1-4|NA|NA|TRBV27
CASMGGDEKLFF
TGTGCCAGCATGGGGGGGGATGAAAAACTGTTTTTT
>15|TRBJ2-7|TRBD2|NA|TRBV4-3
CASSQLLADTYEQYF
TGCGCCAGCAGCCAGTTACTAGCGGATACCTACGAGCAGTACTTC
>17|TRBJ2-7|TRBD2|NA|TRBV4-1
CASSHGTSGGPTYEQYF
TGCGCCAGCAGCCATGGGACTAGCGGGGGGCCTACCTACGAGCAGTACTTC
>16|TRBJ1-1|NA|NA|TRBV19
CASSMILEGIHTEAFF
TGTGCCAGTAGTATGATACTAGAGGGGATACACACTGAAGCTTTCTTT
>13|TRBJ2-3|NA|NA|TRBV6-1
CASSRGSTDTQYF
TGTGCCAGCAGTCGCGGTAGCACAGATACGCAGTATTTT
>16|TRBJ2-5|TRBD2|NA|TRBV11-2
CASSPRLAGIQETQYF
TGTGCCAGCAGCCCCCGACTAGCGGGGATCCAAGAGACCCAGTACTTC
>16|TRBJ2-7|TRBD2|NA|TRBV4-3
CASSQERELAGDEQYF
TGCGCCAGCAGCCAAGAAAGGGAACTAGCGGGAGACGAGCAGTACTTC
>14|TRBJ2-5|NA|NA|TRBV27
CASSLSFSQETQYF
TGTGCCAGCAGTTTATCGTTCAGCCAAGAGACCCAGTACTTC
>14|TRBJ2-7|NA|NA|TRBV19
CASSIVGPSYEQYF
TGTGCCAGTAGTATCGTGGGACCTTCCTACGAGCAGTACTTC
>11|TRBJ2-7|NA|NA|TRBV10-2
CASSDTYEQYF
TGCGCCAGCAGTGATACCTACGAGCAGTACTTC
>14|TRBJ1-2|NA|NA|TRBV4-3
CASSPMGANYGYTF
TGCGCCAGCAGCCCCATGGGAGCCAACTATGGCTACACCTTC
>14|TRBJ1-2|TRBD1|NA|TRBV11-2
CASSPTGDFYGYTF
TGTGCCAGCAGCCCGACAGGGGACTTCTATGGCTACACCTTC
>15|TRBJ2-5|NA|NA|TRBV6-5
CASRSNGDFWETQYF
TGTGCCAGCAGATCAAACGGAGATTTTTGGGAGACCCAGTACTTC
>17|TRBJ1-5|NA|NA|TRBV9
CASSVGGAYYSNQPQHF
TGTGCCAGCAGCGTAGGAGGTGCGTATTATAGCAATCAGCCCCAGCATTTT
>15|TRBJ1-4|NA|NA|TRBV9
CASSVVGQPNEKLFF
TGTGCCAGCAGCGTAGTGGGGCAGCCAAATGAAAAACTGTTTTTT
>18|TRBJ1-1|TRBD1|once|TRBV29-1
CSVIPLRITGGVDTEAFF
TGCAGCGTTATTCCCCTTAGGATAACAGGGGGCGTTGACACTGAAGCTTTCTTT
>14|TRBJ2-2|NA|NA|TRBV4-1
CASSLEPNTGELFF
TGCGCCAGCAGCCTGGAGCCAAACACCGGGGAGCTGTTTTTT
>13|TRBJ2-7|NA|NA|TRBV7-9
CASSFRSSYEQYF
TGTGCCAGCAGCTTCAGGTCTTCCTACGAGCAGTACTTC
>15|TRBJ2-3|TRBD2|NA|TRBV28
CASRMGLGGTDTQYF
TGTGCCAGCAGGATGGGACTAGGAGGCACAGATACGCAGTATTTT
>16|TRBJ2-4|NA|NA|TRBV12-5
CASGLVPDSSENIQYF
TGTGCTAGTGGTTTGGTCCCGGACAGTTCCGAAAACATTCAGTACTTC
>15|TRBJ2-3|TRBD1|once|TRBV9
CASSETGGNTDTQYF
TGTGCCAGCAGCGAGACAGGGGGCAACACAGATACGCAGTATTTT
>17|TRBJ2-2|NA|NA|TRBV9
CASSVAGLGSNTGELFF
TGTGCCAGCAGCGTAGCAGGGTTGGGTTCAAACACCGGGGAGCTGTTTTTT
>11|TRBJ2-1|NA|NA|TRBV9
CASSADNEQFF
TGTGCCAGCAGCGCCGACAATGAGCAGTTCTTC
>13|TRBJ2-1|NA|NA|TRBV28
CASSFGISSEQFF
TGTGCCAGCAGTTTCGGAATTTCAAGTGAGCAGTTCTTC
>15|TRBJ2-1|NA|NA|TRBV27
CASSGGGLEYNEQFF
TGTGCCAGCAGTGGGGGAGGACTCGAATACAATGAGCAGTTCTTC
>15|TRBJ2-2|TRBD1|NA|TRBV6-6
CASNPAPGGTGELFF
TGTGCCAGCAACCCCGCCCCAGGGGGCACCGGGGAGCTGTTTTTT
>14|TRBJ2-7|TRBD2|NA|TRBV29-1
CSVEGLAGLYEQYF
TGCAGCGTTGAGGGACTAGCGGGACTCTACGAGCAGTACTTC
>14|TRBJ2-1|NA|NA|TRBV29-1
CSVADSDPYNEQFF
TGCAGCGTGGCGGACAGCGACCCCTACAATGAGCAGTTCTTC
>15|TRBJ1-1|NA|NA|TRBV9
CASSVQATVNTEAFF
TGTGCCAGCAGCGTACAGGCGACGGTGAACACTGAAGCTTTCTTT